Listed below are T cell receptor beta chains from one sample, sequenced in a study of vaccination effects on CD4 cells after COVID-19. The table came from immunoSEQ multiplex PCR; TCRdb's copy has only in-frame clones and leaves some out. The table records around 30,000 clones, under 75% of them present only once. These receptors are not linked to any known antigen. Material: CD4+ T cells from PBMCs cultured with HCoV-229E spike peptides, obtained after COVID-19 vaccination. The origin of the receptors is a human donor who received a COVID-19 vaccine. CDR3s include the opening cysteine and the closing phenylalanine or tryptophan. Each record gives: D gene, J gene, clone size, V gene, CDR3 protein, CDR3 DNA. D genes are given only for firm matches. A clone size is listed for some rows: how often the clone was seen (once, few, many), or a class if it is expanded.

D: TRBD2; J: TRBJ2-1; size: -; V: TRBV7-2; CDR3: CASSLGSLAGYNEQFF; DNA: TGTGCCAGCAGCTTAGGATCCCTAGCGGGCTACAATGAGCAGTTCTTC
D: -; J: TRBJ2-7; size: -; V: TRBV7-8; CDR3: CASSSRRGFSGTYEQYF; DNA: TGTGCCAGCAGCTCCCGCCGCGGTTTCAGCGGTACCTACGAGCAGTACTTC
D: TRBD1; J: TRBJ2-1; size: -; V: TRBV19; CDR3: CASSMGAGGSNEQFF; DNA: TGTGCCAGTAGTATGGGGGCAGGGGGCTCCAATGAGCAGTTCTTC
D: TRBD1; J: TRBJ2-7; size: -; V: TRBV9; CDR3: CASSVEGQGSYEQYF; DNA: TGTGCCAGCAGCGTAGAGGGACAGGGATCCTACGAGCAGTACTTC
D: TRBD1; J: TRBJ1-6; size: -; V: TRBV10-3; CDR3: CAISAGQGNYNSPLHF; DNA: TGTGCCATCAGTGCGGGACAGGGCAACTATAATTCACCCCTCCACTTT
D: -; J: TRBJ1-4; size: -; V: TRBV5-1; CDR3: CASSLRGTNEKLFF; DNA: TGCGCCAGCAGCTTGAGGGGCACTAATGAAAAACTGTTTTTT
D: -; J: TRBJ2-3; size: -; V: TRBV5-4; CDR3: CASSAEWRGDTQYF; DNA: TGTGCCAGCAGCGCAGAATGGCGAGGAGATACGCAGTATTTT
D: TRBD1; J: TRBJ1-3; size: -; V: TRBV5-1; CDR3: CASSFTGAFGNTIYF; DNA: TGCGCCAGCAGCTTTACAGGGGCTTTTGGAAACACCATATATTTT
D: -; J: TRBJ1-3; size: -; V: TRBV6-1; CDR3: CASSGGSAGSGNTIYF; DNA: TGTGCCAGCAGTGGAGGAAGCGCCGGCTCTGGAAACACCATATATTTT
D: TRBD1; J: TRBJ1-2; size: -; V: TRBV30; CDR3: CAWSRDRPRGYTF; DNA: TGTGCCTGGAGTAGGGACAGGCCTCGGGGCTACACCTTC
D: TRBD2; J: TRBJ2-3; size: -; V: TRBV4-2; CDR3: CASSQTSGRDDTQYF; DNA: TGTGCCAGCAGCCAGACTAGCGGGAGGGACGATACGCAGTATTTT
D: TRBD1; J: TRBJ1-2; size: -; V: TRBV5-5; CDR3: CASSSPRQGDGYTF; DNA: TGTGCCAGCAGCTCGCCTCGACAGGGGGATGGCTACACCTTC
D: TRBD1; J: TRBJ1-2; size: -; V: TRBV5-1; CDR3: CASRTGQGNGYTF; DNA: TGCGCCAGCAGAACGGGACAGGGGAACGGCTACACCTTC
D: TRBD1; J: TRBJ1-4; size: -; V: TRBV15; CDR3: CATSSPGTGGEKLFF; DNA: TGTGCCACCAGCAGCCCGGGGACAGGGGGGGAAAAACTGTTTTTT
D: -; J: TRBJ2-6; size: -; V: TRBV18; CDR3: CASSPPSGANVLTF; DNA: TGTGCCAGCTCACCCCCCTCTGGGGCCAACGTCCTGACTTTC
D: -; J: TRBJ1-2; size: -; V: TRBV11-2; CDR3: CASSPLSRRYGYTF; DNA: TGTGCCAGCAGCCCACTTTCCAGGCGCTATGGCTACACCTTC
D: TRBD2; J: TRBJ2-7; size: few; V: TRBV19; CDR3: CASMERGAYEQYF; DNA: TGTGCCAGTATGGAGCGGGGGGCCTACGAGCAGTACTTC
D: TRBD2; J: TRBJ2-7; size: few; V: TRBV5-1; CDR3: CASSSGTSGEQYF; DNA: TGCGCCAGCAGCTCGGGGACTAGCGGGGAGCAGTACTTC
D: -; J: TRBJ1-1; size: few; V: TRBV5-5; CDR3: CASSPIAANTEAFF; DNA: TGTGCCAGCAGCCCAATTGCAGCGAACACTGAAGCTTTCTTT
D: -; J: TRBJ1-5; size: -; V: TRBV5-6; CDR3: CASSSRQADQPQHF; DNA: TGTGCCAGCAGCTCAAGACAGGCAGATCAGCCCCAGCATTTT
D: TRBD1; J: TRBJ2-1; size: -; V: TRBV18; CDR3: CASSPRTGWNEQFF; DNA: TGTGCCAGCTCACCACGGACAGGGTGGAATGAGCAGTTCTTC
D: TRBD2; J: TRBJ2-7; size: -; V: TRBV4-2; CDR3: CASRNGLADYEQYF; DNA: TGTGCCAGCAGAAACGGACTAGCGGATTACGAGCAGTACTTC
D: TRBD1; J: TRBJ1-5; size: -; V: TRBV4-2; CDR3: CASSQDGQGNQPQHF; DNA: TGTGCCAGCAGCCAAGATGGACAGGGCAATCAGCCCCAGCATTTT
D: -; J: TRBJ1-1; size: once; V: TRBV3-1/TRBV3-2; CDR3: CASSPTGTRAFF; DNA: TGTGCCAGCAGCCCAACCGGGACTAGAGCTTTCTTT
D: -; J: TRBJ1-3; size: -; V: TRBV5-1; CDR3: CASSSAGTSGNTIYF; DNA: TGCGCCAGCAGCTCTGCAGGAACTTCTGGAAACACCATATATTTT
D: -; J: TRBJ2-2; size: once; V: TRBV5-1; CDR3: CASSSQGVRGYTGELFF; DNA: TGCGCCAGCAGCTCACAGGGAGTGCGCGGGTACACCGGGGAGCTGTTTTTT
D: TRBD2; J: TRBJ2-1; size: -; V: TRBV19; CDR3: CASSIFSKGGGTYNEQFF; DNA: TGTGCCAGTAGTATCTTTTCGAAGGGCGGGGGGACCTACAATGAGCAGTTCTTC
D: TRBD2; J: TRBJ2-1; size: -; V: TRBV24-1; CDR3: CATSAPSGRESGDEQFF; DNA: TGTGCCACAAGTGCCCCCAGCGGGAGGGAAAGTGGCGATGAGCAGTTCTTC
D: TRBD2; J: TRBJ2-3; size: -; V: TRBV2; CDR3: CASSERSGGPDTQYF; DNA: TGTGCCAGCAGTGAACGCAGCGGGGGGCCCGATACGCAGTATTTT
D: -; J: TRBJ1-1; size: few; V: TRBV5-8; CDR3: CASSLTGTEAFF; DNA: TGTGCCAGCAGCTTAACAGGGACTGAAGCTTTCTTT
D: TRBD2; J: TRBJ2-1; size: once; V: TRBV5-1; CDR3: CASSSTSGRYMVEQFF; DNA: TGCGCCAGCAGCAGCACTAGCGGGAGGTACATGGTTGAGCAGTTCTTC
D: -; J: TRBJ2-4; size: -; V: TRBV6-2/TRBV6-3; CDR3: CASSPLDLLVAKNIQYF; DNA: TGTGCCAGCAGTCCCCTGGACTTGTTGGTAGCCAAAAACATTCAGTACTTC
D: -; J: TRBJ1-4; size: -; V: TRBV6-5; CDR3: CASSYDGAGSNEKLFF; DNA: TGTGCCAGCAGTTACGATGGGGCCGGTTCCAATGAAAAACTGTTTTTT
D: TRBD1; J: TRBJ1-5; size: few; V: TRBV5-4; CDR3: CASSPDRVGPQHF; DNA: TGTGCCAGCAGCCCGGACAGGGTGGGGCCCCAGCATTTT
D: TRBD2; J: TRBJ2-3; size: -; V: TRBV19; CDR3: CASSGTRDTQYF; DNA: TGTGCCAGTAGTGGGACTAGAGATACGCAGTATTTT
D: TRBD2; J: TRBJ2-3; size: -; V: TRBV19; CDR3: CASKSGGASTDTQYF; DNA: TGTGCCAGTAAAAGCGGGGGGGCGAGCACAGATACGCAGTATTTT
D: -; J: TRBJ2-1; size: -; V: TRBV11-3; CDR3: CASSERGLPYNEQFF; DNA: TGTGCCAGCAGCGAACGGGGTTTGCCCTACAATGAGCAGTTCTTC
D: -; J: TRBJ1-5; size: once; V: TRBV18; CDR3: CASSPTFDRLESQHF; DNA: TGTGCCAGCTCACCCACTTTTGACAGGCTCGAGTCCCAGCATTTT
D: -; J: TRBJ1-2; size: -; V: TRBV27; CDR3: CASSFTVGYGYTF; DNA: TGTGCCAGCAGTTTCACAGTTGGCTATGGCTACACCTTC
D: -; J: TRBJ1-4; size: once; V: TRBV7-8; CDR3: CASSLAGMATNEKLFF; DNA: TGTGCCAGCAGCTTAGCCGGAATGGCAACTAATGAAAAACTGTTTTTT
D: -; J: TRBJ1-1; size: few; V: TRBV18; CDR3: CASSPASVGPLYTEAFF; DNA: TGTGCCAGCTCACCAGCTTCGGTAGGCCCCCTCTACACTGAAGCTTTCTTT
D: -; J: TRBJ2-5; size: -; V: TRBV5-1; CDR3: CASSLGVEETQYF; DNA: TGCGCCAGCAGCTTAGGAGTGGAGGAGACCCAGTACTTC
D: -; J: TRBJ1-1; size: -; V: TRBV6-6; CDR3: CASSPDGERAFF; DNA: TGTGCCAGCAGTCCGGACGGAGAGAGAGCTTTCTTT
D: -; J: TRBJ2-3; size: -; V: TRBV4-1; CDR3: CASSQDPTDTQYF; DNA: TGCGCCAGCAGCCAAGACCCCACAGATACGCAGTATTTT
D: TRBD1; J: TRBJ2-6; size: few; V: TRBV18; CDR3: CASSPIRTGPSGANVLTF; DNA: TGTGCCAGCTCACCGATCCGGACAGGGCCCTCTGGGGCCAACGTCCTGACTTTC
D: -; J: TRBJ2-7; size: -; V: TRBV7-2; CDR3: CASSSVGFSYEQYF; DNA: TGTGCCAGCAGCTCCGTGGGGTTTTCCTACGAGCAGTACTTC
D: -; J: TRBJ2-1; size: -; V: TRBV19; CDR3: CASSMRGRQGSYNEQFF; DNA: TGTGCCAGTAGTATGAGAGGTAGGCAGGGATCCTACAATGAGCAGTTCTTC
D: TRBD2; J: TRBJ2-3; size: -; V: TRBV7-7; CDR3: CASSPGLAGGADTQYF; DNA: TGTGCCAGCAGCCCGGGACTAGCGGGGGGGGCGGATACGCAGTATTTT
D: -; J: TRBJ2-3; size: -; V: TRBV25-1; CDR3: CASSFGPHTDTQYF; DNA: TGTGCCAGCAGTTTCGGACCACACACAGATACGCAGTATTTT
D: TRBD2; J: TRBJ2-7; size: -; V: TRBV15; CDR3: CATSRYSGGPSAYEQYF; DNA: TGTGCCACCAGCAGATACAGCGGGGGGCCAAGTGCCTACGAGCAGTACTTC
D: -; J: TRBJ2-5; size: -; V: TRBV10-2; CDR3: CASSAWADDRETQYF; DNA: TGCGCCAGCAGTGCCTGGGCGGACGATAGAGAGACCCAGTACTTC
D: -; J: TRBJ2-1; size: once; V: TRBV19; CDR3: CASSIYQGSLSNEQFF; DNA: TGTGCCAGTAGTATATACCAGGGAAGCCTTTCCAATGAGCAGTTCTTC
D: -; J: TRBJ2-7; size: few; V: TRBV5-1; CDR3: CASSFSLRDANRVLLEQYF; DNA: TGCGCCAGCAGCTTCTCTCTCCGGGACGCGAATAGGGTCCTTCTCGAGCAGTACTTC
D: TRBD1; J: TRBJ1-4; size: -; V: TRBV25-1; CDR3: CASSELMGQGVELFF; DNA: TGTGCCAGCAGTGAACTGATGGGACAGGGGGTGGAACTGTTTTTT
D: TRBD2; J: TRBJ2-7; size: -; V: TRBV7-8; CDR3: CASSLGAGGRRASYEQYF; DNA: TGTGCCAGCAGCTTAGGAGCGGGAGGGAGGCGGGCCTCCTACGAGCAGTACTTC
D: -; J: TRBJ2-6; size: -; V: TRBV7-9; CDR3: CASSLHRVLGANVLTF; DNA: TGTGCCAGCAGCTTACACAGGGTACTGGGGGCCAACGTCCTGACTTTC
D: -; J: TRBJ2-1; size: -; V: TRBV14; CDR3: CASSQLGRGFDNEQFF; DNA: TGTGCCAGCAGCCAACTTGGGAGGGGGTTCGACAATGAGCAGTTCTTC
D: TRBD1; J: TRBJ2-7; size: -; V: TRBV6-5; CDR3: CASSYLRGRYEQYF; DNA: TGTGCCAGCAGTTACTTAAGGGGGCGATACGAGCAGTACTTC
D: -; J: TRBJ1-2; size: -; V: TRBV6-5; CDR3: CASSYSFRQNYGYTF; DNA: TGTGCCAGCAGTTATAGTTTCCGGCAGAACTATGGCTACACCTTC